These 6 T cell receptor beta chains share one sample of origin, sequenced in a study of blood T cell repertoires in COVID-19. The table came from immunoSEQ multiplex PCR; TCRdb's copy has only in-frame clones and leaves some out. This table has some 700,000 clones, over 80% appearing once. Sequencing was done on a sample of peripheral blood. These receptors were obtained from a woman under 30 with acute or convalescent COVID-19.

The chain employs TRBV27 and TRBJ1-5; D not certain. The V end lost 3 bases, the J end lost 5 bases, and 11 bases lay between the germline ends. This CDR3 is built from 14 residues. The germline V gene encodes CDR1 MNHEY and CDR2 SMNVEV (reference sequence). In DNA form, the CDR3 reads TGTGCCAGCAGTTTCGGAGGCGCTTATCAGCCCCAGCATTTT. It yields the protein CASSFGGAYQPQHF.

The chain recombines TRBV9 with TRBJ1-6; TRBD1 is a possible D gene (5 bases). Germline CDR1 is SGDLS and CDR2 is YYNGEE. Between the trimmed V and J ends, which lost 3 bases and 7 bases, there was a span of 14 bases. CDR3 length: 15 amino acids. CDR3 sequence: CASSAQGRGNSPLHF. CDR3 nucleotides: TGTGCCAGCAGCGCGCAGGGCCGTGGCAATTCACCCCTCCACTTT.

This chain uses TRBV5-4 with TRBJ2-3, with 9 bases fitting TRBD2. The CDR3 spans 17 residues. Germline-derived CDR1 and CDR2 are SGHNT and YYREEE (reference sequence). Trimming removed 4 bases from V and 2 bases from J; junction bases left unmatched: 11. The CDR3, as DNA: TGTGCCAGCAGCGCCGGGACTAGCCCTTACCTCACAGATACGCAGTATTTT. This codes for CASSAGTSPYLTDTQYF.

This sequence joins TRBV27 and TRBJ1-1; 7 nucleotides line up with TRBD1. The junction had 14 bases not matched to a gene; V was cut back by 2 bases and J by 5 bases. CDR1 is MNHEY, CDR2 SMNVEV, per germline (reference sequence). This CDR3 is built from 17 residues. This CDR3 is CASSLTGQEEMDTEAFF. The CDR3 DNA sequence: TGTGCCAGCAGTTTAACTGGACAGGAAGAGATGGATACTGAAGCTTTCTTT.

The chain has TRBV6-5 and TRBJ1-1, with D unresolved. CDR1 MNHEY and CDR2 SVGAGI come from the germline V gene. The length of the CDR3 is 13 residues. The V and J ends lost 4 bases and 2 bases respectively, with 8 bases between them. The CDR3 loop reads CASSSLVNTEAFF. CDR3 DNA sequence: TGTGCCAGCAGTTCCCTTGTAAACACTGAAGCTTTCTTT.

CDR3 nucleotides: TGTGCCAGCAAGATAGACAGGGGGCGTACCGGGGAGCTGTTTTTT. Its protein is CASKIDRGRTGELFF. The V and J genes are TRBV6-5 and TRBJ2-2; 10 nucleotides agree with TRBD1. The CDR3 is 15 amino acids. Germline assignment: CDR1 MNHEY and CDR2 SVGAGI. With V trimmed by 7 bases and J by 5 bases, 7 bases remained unmatched.